A single sample is the source of the 4 T cell receptor beta chains below, sequenced in a study of CD4 and CD8 cells across lung adenocarcinoma regions. TCRdb reprocessed the PCR reads via MiXCR and lists one record per CDR3 protein. The table shows 6,500 to 8,500 distinct CDR3 sequences, with approximately 50% occurring only once. Sequenced material: CD4+ T cells from the center of a lung tumor. The origin of the receptors is a female donor with lung adenocarcinoma. The CD4 and CD8 labels of this study may be unreliable.

V usage is TRBV4-3 and J usage is TRBJ1-2; no firm D call. V was shortened by 0 bases and J by 8 bases, with 13 bases between the two germline ends. This CDR3 has 14 amino acids. CDR1 is LGHNA, CDR2 YSLEER, per germline. CDR3 sequence (DNA): TGCGCCAGCAGCCAAGAGCCGGTGCGTGGAGGCTACACCTTC. Its protein is CASSQEPVRGGYTF.

This chain connects TRBV6-1 to TRBJ2-1; D possibly corresponds to TRBD1 (6 bases). The DNA end is more similar to TRBJ2-7, so the J call may be wrong. This CDR3 comprises 13 residues. Germline values: CDR1 MNHNS, CDR2 SASEGT. The CDR3 bases are TGTGGCAGGGGCGAGGGGGAAACCTACGAGCAGTACTTC. It is translated as CGRGEGETYEQYF.

In its sample, this clonotype was seen a few times. The V and J genes are TRBV6-1 and TRBJ2-3; 9 bases agree with TRBD2. There are 15 residues in the CDR3. V lost 0 bases and J lost 4; bases outside the gene matches: 2. The germline V gene has CDR1 MNHNS and CDR2 SASEGT. CDR3 loop: CASSEASGSPDTQYF. The CDR3 nucleotides are TGTGCCAGCAGTGAAGCTAGCGGGAGCCCAGATACGCAGTATTTT.

This clonotype was counted only a few times. The chain employs TRBV6-5 and TRBJ2-1; 10 nucleotides line up with TRBD2. The better agreement between TRBJ2-7 and the DNA end casts doubt on the J call. The CDR3 contains 16 residues. From germline, CDR1 is MNHEY and CDR2 SVGAGI. The CDR3 region has the DNA TGTGCCAGCAGTTACTCCGGGCTAGCGGGGGACTACGAGCAGTACTTC. The encoded protein is CASSYSGLAGDYEQYF.